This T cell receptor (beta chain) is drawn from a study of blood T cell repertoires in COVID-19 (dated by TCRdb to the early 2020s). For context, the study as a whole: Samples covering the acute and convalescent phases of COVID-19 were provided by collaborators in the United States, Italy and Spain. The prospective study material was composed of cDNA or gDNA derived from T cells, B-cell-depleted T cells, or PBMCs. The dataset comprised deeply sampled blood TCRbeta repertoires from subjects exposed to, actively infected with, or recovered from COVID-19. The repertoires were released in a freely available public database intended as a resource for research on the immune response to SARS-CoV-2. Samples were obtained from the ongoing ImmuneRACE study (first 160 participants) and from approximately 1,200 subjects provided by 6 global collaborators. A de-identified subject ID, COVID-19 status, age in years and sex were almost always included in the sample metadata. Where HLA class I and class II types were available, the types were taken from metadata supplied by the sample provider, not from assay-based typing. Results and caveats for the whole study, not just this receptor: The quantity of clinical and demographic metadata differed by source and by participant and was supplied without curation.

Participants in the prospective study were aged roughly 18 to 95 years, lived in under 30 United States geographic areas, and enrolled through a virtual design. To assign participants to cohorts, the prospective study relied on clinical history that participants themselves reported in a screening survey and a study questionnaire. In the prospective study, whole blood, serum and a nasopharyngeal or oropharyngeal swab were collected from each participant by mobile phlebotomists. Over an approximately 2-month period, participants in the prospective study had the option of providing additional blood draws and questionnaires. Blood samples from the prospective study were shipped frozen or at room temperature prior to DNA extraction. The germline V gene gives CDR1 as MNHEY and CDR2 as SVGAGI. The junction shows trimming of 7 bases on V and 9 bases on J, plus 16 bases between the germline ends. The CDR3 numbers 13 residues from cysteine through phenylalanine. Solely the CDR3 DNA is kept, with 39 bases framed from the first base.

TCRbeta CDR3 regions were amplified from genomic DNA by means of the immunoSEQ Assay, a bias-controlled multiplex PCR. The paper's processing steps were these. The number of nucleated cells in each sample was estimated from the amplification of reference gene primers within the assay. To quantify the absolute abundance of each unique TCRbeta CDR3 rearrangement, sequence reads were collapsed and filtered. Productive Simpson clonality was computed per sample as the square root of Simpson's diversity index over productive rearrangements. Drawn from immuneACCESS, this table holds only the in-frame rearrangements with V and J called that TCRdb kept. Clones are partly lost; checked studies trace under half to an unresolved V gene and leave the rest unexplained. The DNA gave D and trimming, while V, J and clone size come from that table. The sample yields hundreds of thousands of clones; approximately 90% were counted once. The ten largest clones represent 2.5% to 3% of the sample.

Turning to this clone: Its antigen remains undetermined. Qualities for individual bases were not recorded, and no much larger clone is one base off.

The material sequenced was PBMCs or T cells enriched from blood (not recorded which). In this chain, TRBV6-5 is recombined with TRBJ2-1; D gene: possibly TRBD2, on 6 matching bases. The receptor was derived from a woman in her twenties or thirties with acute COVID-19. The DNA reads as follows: TGTGCCAGCAAAAGGGCGTTGGAGGGTGAGCAGTTCTTC. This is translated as CASKRALEGEQFF.